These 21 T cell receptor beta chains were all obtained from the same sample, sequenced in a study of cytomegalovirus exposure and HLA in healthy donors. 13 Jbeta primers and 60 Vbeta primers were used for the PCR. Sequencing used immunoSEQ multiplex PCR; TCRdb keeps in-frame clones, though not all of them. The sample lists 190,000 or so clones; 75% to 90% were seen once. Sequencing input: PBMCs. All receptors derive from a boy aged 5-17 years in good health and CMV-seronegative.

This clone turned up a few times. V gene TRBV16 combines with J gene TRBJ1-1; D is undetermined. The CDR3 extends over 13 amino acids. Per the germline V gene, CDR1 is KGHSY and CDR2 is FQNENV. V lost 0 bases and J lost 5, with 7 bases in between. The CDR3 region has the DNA TGTGCCAGCAGCCAATCGGTAGTTACTGAAGCTTTCTTT. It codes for CASSQSVVTEAFF. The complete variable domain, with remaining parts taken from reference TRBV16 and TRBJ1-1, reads GEEVAQTPKHLVRGEGQKAKLYCAPIKGHSYVFWYQQVLKNEFKFLISFQNENVFDETGMPKERFSAKCLPNSPCSLEIQATKLEDSAVYFCASSQSVVTEAFFGQGTRLTVV.

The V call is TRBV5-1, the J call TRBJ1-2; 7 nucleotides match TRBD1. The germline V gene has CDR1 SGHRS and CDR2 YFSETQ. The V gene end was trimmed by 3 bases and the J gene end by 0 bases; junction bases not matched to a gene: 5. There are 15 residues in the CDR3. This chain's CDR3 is CASSWGDSANYGYTF. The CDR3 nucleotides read TGCGCCAGCAGCTGGGGGGACAGTGCTAACTATGGCTACACCTTC.

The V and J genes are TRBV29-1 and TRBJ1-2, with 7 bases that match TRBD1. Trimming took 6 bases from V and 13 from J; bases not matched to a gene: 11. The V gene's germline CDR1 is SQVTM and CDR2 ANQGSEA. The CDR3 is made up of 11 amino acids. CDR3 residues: CSVDYRGAPTF. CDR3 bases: TGCAGCGTGGATTACAGGGGAGCTCCCACCTTC. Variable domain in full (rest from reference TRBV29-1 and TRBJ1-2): SAVISQKPSRDICQRGTSLTIQCQVDSQVTMMFWYRQQPGQSLTLIATANQGSEATYESGFVIDKFPISRPNLTFSTLTVSNMSPEDSSIYLCSVDYRGAPTFGSGTRLTVV.

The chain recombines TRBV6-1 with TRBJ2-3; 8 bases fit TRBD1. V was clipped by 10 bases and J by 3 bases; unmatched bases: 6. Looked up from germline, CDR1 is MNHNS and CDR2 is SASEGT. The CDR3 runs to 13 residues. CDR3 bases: TGTGCCACAGACAGGGGCGAAACAGATACGCAGTATTTT. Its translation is CATDRGETDTQYF.

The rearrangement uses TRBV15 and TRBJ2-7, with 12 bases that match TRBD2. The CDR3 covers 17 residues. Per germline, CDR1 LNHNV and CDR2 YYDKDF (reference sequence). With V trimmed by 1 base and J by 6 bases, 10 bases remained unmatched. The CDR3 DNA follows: TGTGCCACCAGCAGAGGACTCTCTAGCGGGAGGGTATCCGAGCAGTACTTC. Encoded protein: CATSRGLSSGRVSEQYF.

CDR3 nucleotides: TGTGCCAGCAGCTTCGGTCAGGGGAATTCACCCCTCCACTTT. Its translation: CASSFGQGNSPLHF. This rearrangement joins TRBV5-8 to TRBJ1-6; TRBD1 might be the D (6 bases). Trimming stripped 2 bases from V and 7 bases from J, with 10 bases between. This CDR3 is 14 amino acids long. Germline loops: CDR1 SGHTS, CDR2 YDEGEE.

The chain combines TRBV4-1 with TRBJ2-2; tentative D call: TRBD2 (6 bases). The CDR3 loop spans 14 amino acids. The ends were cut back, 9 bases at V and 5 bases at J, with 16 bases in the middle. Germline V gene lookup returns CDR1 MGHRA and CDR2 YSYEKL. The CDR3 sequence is CASGGWGVTGELFF. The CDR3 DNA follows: TGCGCCAGTGGGGGATGGGGGGTGACCGGGGAGCTGTTTTTT.

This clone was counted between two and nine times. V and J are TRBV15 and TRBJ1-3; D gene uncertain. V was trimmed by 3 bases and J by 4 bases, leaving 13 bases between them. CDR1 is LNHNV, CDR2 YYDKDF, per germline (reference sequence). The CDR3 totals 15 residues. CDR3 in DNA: TGTGCCACCAGCAGCCAGGCGGCGGGGGGAAACACCATATATTTT. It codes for CATSSQAAGGNTIYF.

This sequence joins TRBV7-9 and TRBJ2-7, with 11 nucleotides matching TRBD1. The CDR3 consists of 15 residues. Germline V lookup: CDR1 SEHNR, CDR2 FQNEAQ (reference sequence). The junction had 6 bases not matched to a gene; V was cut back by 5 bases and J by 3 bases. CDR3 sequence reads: CASSGTGGDLYEQYF. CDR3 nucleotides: TGTGCCAGCAGCGGGACAGGGGGAGATCTCTACGAGCAGTACTTC.

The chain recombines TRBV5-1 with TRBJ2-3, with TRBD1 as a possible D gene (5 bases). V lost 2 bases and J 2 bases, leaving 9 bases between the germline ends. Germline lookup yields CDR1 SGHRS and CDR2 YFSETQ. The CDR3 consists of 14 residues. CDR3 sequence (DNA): TGCGCCAGCAGCTTTTCAGGGTACACAGATACGCAGTATTTT. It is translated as CASSFSGYTDTQYF. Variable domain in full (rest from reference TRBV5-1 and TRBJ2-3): KAGVTQTPRYLIKTRGQQVTLSCSPISGHRSVSWYQQTPGQGLQFLFEYFSETQRNKGNFPGRFSGRQFSNSRSEMNVSTLELGDSALYLCASSFSGYTDTQYFGPGTRLTVL.

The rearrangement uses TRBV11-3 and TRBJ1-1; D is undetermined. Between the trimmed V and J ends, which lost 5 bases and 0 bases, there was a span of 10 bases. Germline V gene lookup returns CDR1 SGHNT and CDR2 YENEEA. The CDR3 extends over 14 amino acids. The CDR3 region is CASSLYTMNTEAFF. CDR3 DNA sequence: TGTGCCAGCAGCCTTTACACCATGAACACTGAAGCTTTCTTT.

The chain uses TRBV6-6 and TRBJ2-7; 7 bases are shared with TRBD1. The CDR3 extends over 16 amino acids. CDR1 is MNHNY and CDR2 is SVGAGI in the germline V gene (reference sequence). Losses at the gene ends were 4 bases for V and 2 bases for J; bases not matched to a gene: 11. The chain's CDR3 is CASSSGIRGIPYEQYF. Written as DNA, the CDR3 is TGTGCCAGCAGTTCCGGGATCAGGGGGATTCCCTACGAGCAGTACTTC.

The CDR3 nucleotides read TGTGCCACCAGCAGAGATCGTGCGGGACAGGGGGTCAACTATGGCTACACCTTC. This gives the protein CATSRDRAGQGVNYGYTF. V gene TRBV15 combines with J gene TRBJ1-2, with TRBD1 matching 11 bases. After removal of 0 bases from V and 2 bases from J, the junction contained 8 bases not matched to a gene. The germline CDR1 and CDR2 sequences are LNHNV and YYDKDF (reference sequence). CDR3 length: 18 residues.

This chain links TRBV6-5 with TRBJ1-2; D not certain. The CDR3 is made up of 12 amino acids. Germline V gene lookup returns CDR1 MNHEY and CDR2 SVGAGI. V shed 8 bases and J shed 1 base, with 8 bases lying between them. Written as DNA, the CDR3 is TGTGCCAGCTCCCCCCGTAACTATGGCTACACCTTC. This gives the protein CASSPRNYGYTF.

The CDR3 loop reads CASSLSGGLSYEQYF. In DNA form, the CDR3 reads TGTGCCAGCAGTTTGTCGGGGGGGTTGTCCTACGAGCAGTACTTC. The rearrangement uses TRBV27 and TRBJ2-7; 8 bases fit TRBD2. Germline assignment: CDR1 MNHEY and CDR2 SMNVEV (reference sequence). Trimming took 3 bases from V and 1 from J; bases not matched to a gene: 5. This CDR3 has 15 residues.

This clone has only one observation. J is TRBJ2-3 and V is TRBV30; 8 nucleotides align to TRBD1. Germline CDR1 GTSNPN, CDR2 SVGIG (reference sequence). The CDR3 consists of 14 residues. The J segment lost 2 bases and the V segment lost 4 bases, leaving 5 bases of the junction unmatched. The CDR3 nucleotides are TGTGCCTGGACTAGGACAGGGATCACAGATACGCAGTATTTT. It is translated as CAWTRTGITDTQYF.

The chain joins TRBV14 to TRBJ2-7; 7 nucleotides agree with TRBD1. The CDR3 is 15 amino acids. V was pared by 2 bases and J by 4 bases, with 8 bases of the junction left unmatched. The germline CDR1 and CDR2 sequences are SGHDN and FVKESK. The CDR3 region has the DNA TGTGCCAGCAGCCAACTTCTGACAGGGCCGTACGAGCAGTACTTC. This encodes CASSQLLTGPYEQYF.

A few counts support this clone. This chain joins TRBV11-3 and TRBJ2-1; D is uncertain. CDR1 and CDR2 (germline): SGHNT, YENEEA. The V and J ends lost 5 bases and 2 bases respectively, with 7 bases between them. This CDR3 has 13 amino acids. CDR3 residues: CASSPNTYNEQFF. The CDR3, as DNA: TGTGCCAGCAGCCCCAACACCTACAATGAGCAGTTCTTC.

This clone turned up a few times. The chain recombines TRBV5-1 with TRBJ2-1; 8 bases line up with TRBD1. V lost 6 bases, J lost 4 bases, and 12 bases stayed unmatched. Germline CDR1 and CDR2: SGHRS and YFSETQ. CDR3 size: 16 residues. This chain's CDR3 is CASISTPGTGYNEQFF. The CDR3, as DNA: TGCGCCAGCATTTCAACCCCCGGGACAGGATACAATGAGCAGTTCTTC.

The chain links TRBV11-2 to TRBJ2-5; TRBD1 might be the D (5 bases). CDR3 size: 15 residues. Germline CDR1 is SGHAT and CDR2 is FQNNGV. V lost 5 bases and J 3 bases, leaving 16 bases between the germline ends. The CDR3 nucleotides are TGTGCCAGCAGCGCTAGTTCCCCCAGGGAAGAGACCCAGTACTTC. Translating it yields CASSASSPREETQYF.

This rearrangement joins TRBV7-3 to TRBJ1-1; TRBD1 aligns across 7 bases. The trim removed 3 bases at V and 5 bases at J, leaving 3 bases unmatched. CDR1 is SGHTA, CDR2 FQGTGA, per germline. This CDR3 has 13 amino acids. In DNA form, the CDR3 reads TGTGCCAGCAGCTTTAGACAGGGAACTGAAGCTTTCTTT. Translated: CASSFRQGTEAFF.